This T cell receptor (beta chain) was captured in a study of CD8 T cells in Susac syndrome. Study results and limitations: The study's TCR sequencing and HLA analysis covered a relatively small number of individuals, and the study acknowledged this.

The length of the CDR3 is 16 residues. Trimming removed 2 bases from V and 3 bases from J, with 17 bases in between. With random hexamers, 0.5 to 1 ug RNA was reverse transcribed. Amplification of TCR beta CDR3 by immunoSEQ multiplex PCR spanned 54 Vbeta and 13 Jbeta. TCRdb reprocessed the immunoSEQ multiplex PCR reads via MiXCR and lists one record per CDR3 protein. The data show about 130,000 distinct CDR3 sequences, around 90% seen once. With regard to this clonotype: Antigen specificity is unknown.

TEMRA cells were FACS-enriched, while CD8+ and CD4+ T cells were negatively isolated. The source material was CD8+ T cells from PBMCs. This sequence originates from a human donor with multiple sclerosis. This chain links TRBV23-1 with TRBJ2-7, with D possibly being TRBD1 (6 bases). Being an ORF, TRBV23-1 has a function that is uncertain. CDR3 sequence: CASSQVLDRRLYEQYF. The CDR3 DNA sequence: TGCGCCAGCAGTCAAGTCCTAGACAGGCGACTCTACGAGCAGTACTTC.